The clone carrying this T cell receptor (beta chain) was found a few times. Antigen specificity is unknown. The PCR used 60 Vbeta and 13 Jbeta primers. Sequencing used immunoSEQ multiplex PCR; TCRdb keeps in-frame clones, though not all of them. The repertoire consists of more than 95,000 clones, with around 74% occurring once and the leading ten covering 3%. The data belong to a study of cytomegalovirus exposure and HLA in healthy donors. The overall study: There were 350 to 450 genotyped donors. Of these, about 80% fell in the genetic ancestry cluster associated with self-reported Caucasian donors.

CDR3 size: 13 residues. Per germline, CDR1 ENHRY and CDR2 SYGVKD. V dropped 3 bases and J dropped 6 bases, with 9 bases sitting between them. Study-level findings and limits: Further analysis, carried out later, found HLA-associated TCR beta chains more clonally expanded than equally common other chains.

The sequenced sample was PBMCs. The chain uses TRBV10-3 and TRBJ1-5; tentatively, D is TRBD1 (6 bases). This clonotype originated in a female donor in good health and CMV-seropositive. CDR3 amino acids: CAISDKGVQPQHF. For the CDR3, the DNA is TGTGCCATCAGTGATAAGGGGGTTCAGCCCCAGCATTTT.